These 26 T cell receptor beta chains were sequenced from one sample in a study of T cell clonotyping in hematopoietic cell transplantation. Time point noted: recipient sample about 28 days before transplant, after cytoreduction. Generated by immunoSEQ multiplex PCR, the TCRdb table keeps only in-frame clones and is missing some. The sample shows roughly 34,000 clones, approximately 95% of them seen only once. The specimen comprised peripheral blood mononuclear cells, sampled before stem cell transplant. Source of these receptors: a man between 35 and 55 years old with chronic myeloid leukemia. Some clones in this sample may be carry-over from other donors' samples.

The genes are TRBV6-5 and TRBJ1-2, with D unresolved. The CDR3 is 14 amino acids. Trimming cost V 7 bases and J 2 bases, with 14 bases left between them. Germline-derived CDR1 and CDR2 are MNHEY and SVGAGI. The CDR3 reads CASNPSGGNYGYTF. The CDR3 DNA sequence: TGTGCCAGCAATCCATCGGGAGGGAACTATGGCTACACCTTC.

The chain has TRBV4-2 and TRBJ2-3, with D perhaps matching TRBD2 (5 bases). The CDR3 totals 15 residues. The V end lost 0 bases, the J end lost 4 bases, and 11 bases lay between the germline ends. Germline lookup yields CDR1 LGHNA and CDR2 YNFKEQ. The CDR3 is CASSQERDSADTQYF. The DNA of the CDR3 is TGTGCCAGCAGCCAAGAAAGGGATAGCGCAGATACGCAGTATTTT.

The rearrangement links TRBV7-2 to TRBJ2-7, with unresolved D. The CDR3 is 15 amino acids. Trimming cost V 1 base and J 0 bases, with 10 bases left between them. CDR1 is SGHTA and CDR2 is FQGNSA in the germline V gene. CDR3 region: CASSLGLLSSYEQYF. The CDR3 DNA follows: TGTGCCAGCAGCTTAGGACTGCTCAGCTCCTACGAGCAGTACTTC. The full variable domain, completed using reference TRBV7-2 and TRBJ2-7, is GAGVSQSPSNKVTEKGKDVELRCDPISGHTALYWYRQSLGQGLEFLIYFQGNSAPDKSGLPSDRFSAERTGGSVSTLTIQRTQQEDSAVYLCASSLGLLSSYEQYFGPGTRLTVT.

The genes are TRBV19 and TRBJ2-7; D is uncertain. This CDR3 is 13 amino acids long. CDR1 LNHDA and CDR2 SQIVND come from the germline V gene (reference sequence). Trimming left V 5 bases short and J 3 bases short, with 11 bases between. The CDR3 region is CASSPTLNYEQYF. The CDR3 region has the DNA TGTGCCAGTAGTCCGACTCTTAACTACGAGCAGTACTTC.

This clone occurred once. The genes are TRBV11-2 and TRBJ2-1; D remains unclear. V lost 0 bases and J lost 10, with 4 bases in between. CDR3 size: 11 residues. Germline V gene lookup returns CDR1 SGHAT and CDR2 FQNNGV. DNA for the CDR3: TGTGCCAGCAGCTTAGAGCCGGAGCAGTTCTTC. The encoded protein is CASSLEPEQFF.

CDR3 region: CAISEPIAGERTDTQYF. CDR3 sequence (DNA): TGTGCCATCAGTGAACCCATAGCGGGGGAGAGGACAGATACGCAGTATTTT. This rearrangement joins TRBV10-3 to TRBJ2-3, with TRBD2 identical over 9 bases. Losses at the gene ends were 3 bases for V and 3 bases for J; bases not matched to a gene: 10. The CDR3 extends over 17 amino acids. Germline CDR1 is ENHRY and CDR2 is SYGVKD.

The table lists this clone with a count of one. The genes are TRBV10-3 and TRBJ1-1; D gene ambiguous. The germline V and J ends were trimmed by 6 bases and 0 bases, with 8 bases remaining between them. The length of the CDR3 is 13 residues. The germline V gene has CDR1 ENHRY and CDR2 SYGVKD. The chain's CDR3 is CAIRTRMNTEAFF. In DNA, the CDR3 is TGTGCCATCAGGACCAGAATGAACACTGAAGCTTTCTTT.

The chain links TRBV7-9 to TRBJ2-7; D is possibly TRBD1 (5 bases). Germline V gives CDR1 SEHNR, CDR2 FQNEAQ (reference sequence). V lost 3 bases, J lost 5 bases, and 14 bases lay in between. CDR3 length equals 14 residues. CDR3 sequence: CASSFVQGSHEQYF. CDR3 in DNA: TGTGCCAGCAGCTTTGTTCAGGGATCCCACGAGCAGTACTTC.

This chain connects TRBV6-5 to TRBJ1-2, with D perhaps TRBD1 (5 bases). The length of the CDR3 is 13 residues. Trimming took off 2 bases at V and 6 bases at J, with 10 bases between the two ends. Germline loops: CDR1 MNHEY, CDR2 SVGAGI. The CDR3 coding sequence is TGTGCCAGCAGTTACCATCGAGGGGATGGCTACACCTTC. Amino acids: CASSYHRGDGYTF.

J is TRBJ2-3 and V is TRBV5-6; either TRBD1 or TRBD2 may supply D (5 bases each). Germline V gives CDR1 SGHDT, CDR2 YYEEEE. The CDR3 loop spans 14 amino acids. Trimming stripped 4 bases from V and 2 bases from J, with 11 bases between. CDR3 residues: CASSPGTYTDTQYF. The CDR3 nucleotides read TGTGCCAGCAGCCCCGGGACCTACACAGATACGCAGTATTTT.

The gene calls are TRBV5-1 and TRBJ2-2, with D possibly TRBD2 on 5 matching bases. Looked up from germline, CDR1 is SGHRS and CDR2 is YFSETQ. Trimming pared 7 bases from V and 7 bases from J, leaving 11 bases between. The CDR3 covers 12 residues. The CDR3 DNA is TGCGCCAGCGGACTCCTCAGCGGGGAGCTGTTTTTT. It yields the protein CASGLLSGELFF.

This chain joins TRBV28 and TRBJ1-1; 7 nucleotides align to TRBD1. In germline, CDR1 is MDHEN, CDR2 SYDVKM. The V and J ends lost 5 bases and 1 base, in that order; junction bases with no gene match: 7. The CDR3 loop spans 15 amino acids. As DNA, the CDR3 is TGTGCCAGCAGTGCCTACGGGACAGAGAACACTGAAGCTTTCTTT. Its protein product is CASSAYGTENTEAFF.

This sequence joins TRBV29-1 and TRBJ1-1, with D hard to call. Germline values: CDR1 SQVTM, CDR2 ANQGSEA. Trimming shortened V by 0 bases and J by 7 bases, and 12 bases separated the two germline ends. CDR3 length: 13 amino acids. CDR3 in DNA: TGCAGCGTTGAAGATCGGCGCGGATTTGAAGCTTTCTTT. Encoded protein: CSVEDRRGFEAFF.

The chain combines TRBV5-1 with TRBJ1-1; 10 bases fit TRBD1. The germline CDR1 and CDR2 sequences are SGHRS and YFSETQ. The trim removed 4 bases at V and 4 bases at J, leaving 7 bases unmatched. The CDR3 is 15 residues long. The CDR3 DNA follows: TGCGCCAGCAGCCCCGGGACAGGGGTCGGCACTGAAGCTTTCTTT. Its translation is CASSPGTGVGTEAFF.

The chain uses TRBV4-2 and TRBJ1-1; tentatively, D is TRBD1 (5 bases). This CDR3 has 17 residues. Trimming cost V 0 bases and J 1 base, with 15 bases left between them. CDR1 and CDR2 (germline): LGHNA, YNFKEQ. The CDR3 coding sequence is TGTGCCAGCAGCCAAGATTATCGACAGAGACGGAACACTGAAGCTTTCTTT. Translated, it gives CASSQDYRQRRNTEAFF.

The rearrangement links TRBV28 to TRBJ2-7; TRBD2 agrees at 7 bases. Germline V gene data show CDR1 as MDHEN and CDR2 as SYDVKM. V gave up 5 bases and J gave up 6 bases; unmatched junction bases: 13. The CDR3 length is 15 residues. CDR3 protein: CASSLPGLRGSEQYF. CDR3 bases: TGTGCCAGCAGTCTACCGGGACTACGGGGGAGCGAGCAGTACTTC.

V usage is TRBV27 and J usage is TRBJ1-4; a possible D gene is TRBD1 (6 bases). The V gene's germline CDR1 is MNHEY and CDR2 SMNVEV (reference sequence). V lost 5 bases and J 13 bases, leaving 26 bases between the germline ends. This CDR3 has 16 residues. The CDR3 nucleotides are TGTGCCAGCAGTCCAGTCCCAGGGGCACTCCGATCGGGACTGTTTTTT. Translated: CASSPVPGALRSGLFF.

V and J are TRBV4-3 and TRBJ2-2; 7 bases agree with TRBD1. The V segment lost 6 bases and the J segment 7 bases; nucleotides outside the gene matches: 8. Germline CDR1 LGHNA, CDR2 YSLEER. The CDR3 totals 14 residues. CDR3 sequence: CASSRQGLSGELFF. The CDR3 DNA follows: TGCGCCAGCAGTCGACAGGGATTGAGCGGGGAGCTGTTTTTT.

V is TRBV7-2 and J is TRBJ1-6, with TRBD1 matching 9 bases. The V segment lost 4 bases and the J segment 3 bases; nucleotides outside the gene matches: 7. The CDR3 runs to 17 residues. CDR1 SGHTA and CDR2 FQGNSA come from the germline V gene. The CDR3 loop reads CASSSRQGGIYNSPLHF. CDR3 nucleotides: TGTGCCAGCAGCTCTAGACAGGGGGGCATCTATAATTCACCCCTCCACTTT.

The V gene is TRBV9, the J gene TRBJ1-2; no definite D call. The CDR3 is 11 residues long. V lost 7 bases and J lost 4, with 8 bases in between. Germline V gene sequence: CDR1 SGDLS, CDR2 YYNGEE. CDR3 amino acids: CASGGSYGYTF. For the CDR3, the DNA is TGTGCCAGCGGAGGGAGCTATGGCTACACCTTC.

This chain connects TRBV20-1 to TRBJ2-7; TRBD2 might be the D (5 bases). The V and J ends lost 7 bases and 4 bases respectively, with 11 bases between them. Germline V gene lookup returns CDR1 DFQATT and CDR2 SNEGSKA (reference sequence). This CDR3 has 11 amino acids. CDR3 nucleotides: TGCAGTGTGAGGGAAATATACGAGCAGTACTTC. This translates into CSVREIYEQYF.

This chain links TRBV7-2 with TRBJ1-6; D remains unclear. Germline V CDR1 and CDR2: SGHTA, FQGNSA. This CDR3 contains 11 residues. Deletions cut 4 bases from V and 12 bases from J, with 7 bases between. Here the CDR3 DNA reads TGTGCCAGCAGCTCTGGGTTACCCCTCCACTTT. Translation gives CASSSGLPLHF.

The rearrangement uses TRBV7-3 and TRBJ1-2; D gene uncertain. The V end lost 4 bases, the J end lost 4 bases, and 13 bases lay between the germline ends. Germline CDR1 and CDR2: SGHTA and FQGTGA. This CDR3 is 14 amino acids long. The CDR3 DNA reads as TGTGCCAGCAGCTCCAGCGCCCGGGGCTATGGCTACACCTTC. It specifies CASSSSARGYGYTF.

This rearrangement joins TRBV10-3 to TRBJ1-5; no firm D call. Trimming took off 11 bases at V and 2 bases at J, with 16 bases between the two ends. The CDR3 spans 14 residues. CDR1 ENHRY and CDR2 SYGVKD come from the germline V gene. CDR3 in amino acids: CASSPGIGNQPQHF. In nucleotides, the CDR3 is TGTGCCTCCTCCCCGGGGATAGGCAATCAGCCCCAGCATTTT.

This clone was found once. This rearrangement joins TRBV30 to TRBJ2-3, with D possibly being TRBD1 (5 bases). The CDR3 spans 13 residues. V was shortened by 2 bases and J by 2 bases, with 8 bases between the two germline ends. Germline CDR1 reads GTSNPN; CDR2 reads SVGIG (reference sequence). CDR3: CAWSRGLTDTQYF. CDR3 in DNA: TGTGCCTGGAGTAGGGGTCTCACAGATACGCAGTATTTT. Based on the CDR3 plus reference TRBV30 and TRBJ2-3, the full variable domain is SQTIHQWPATLVQPVGSPLSLECTVEGTSNPNLYWYRQAAGRGLQLLFYSVGIGQISSEVPQNLSASRPQDRQFILSSKKLLLSDSGFYLCAWSRGLTDTQYFGPGTRLTVL.

This clone was seen a handful of times. The J gene is TRBJ1-3, the V gene TRBV6-1; 7 nucleotides agree with TRBD1. This CDR3 is 16 amino acids long. Germline V lookup: CDR1 MNHNS, CDR2 SASEGT. J gave up 0 bases and V 4 bases, and 6 bases lay outside the gene matches. This CDR3 reads CASSGLTGNSGNTIYF. CDR3 coding DNA: TGTGCCAGCAGTGGGTTGACAGGGAACTCTGGAAACACCATATATTTT.